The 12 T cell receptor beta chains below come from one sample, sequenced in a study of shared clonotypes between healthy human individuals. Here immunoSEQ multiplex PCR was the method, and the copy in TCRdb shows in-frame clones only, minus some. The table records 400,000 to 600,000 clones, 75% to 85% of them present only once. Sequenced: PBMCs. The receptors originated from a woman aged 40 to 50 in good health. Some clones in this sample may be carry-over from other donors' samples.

The CDR3 DNA follows: TGTGCCAGCAGCTCTCTAGCGGGAGATCTCTCCTACGAGCAGTACTTC. Its protein is CASSSLAGDLSYEQYF. The chain carries TRBV14 and TRBJ2-7, with 10 bases aligning to TRBD2. Germline CDR1 and CDR2: SGHDN and FVKESK. The V gene end was trimmed by 5 bases and the J gene end by 0 bases; junction bases not matched to a gene: 7. The length of the CDR3 is 16 residues.

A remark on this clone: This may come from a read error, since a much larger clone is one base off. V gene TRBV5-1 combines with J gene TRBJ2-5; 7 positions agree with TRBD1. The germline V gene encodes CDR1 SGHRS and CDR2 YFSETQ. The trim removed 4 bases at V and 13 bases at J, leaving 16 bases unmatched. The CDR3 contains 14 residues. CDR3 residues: CASSRDSPRNERYF. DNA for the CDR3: TGCGCCAGCAGCCGGGACAGCCCCCGAAACGAGCGGTACTTC.

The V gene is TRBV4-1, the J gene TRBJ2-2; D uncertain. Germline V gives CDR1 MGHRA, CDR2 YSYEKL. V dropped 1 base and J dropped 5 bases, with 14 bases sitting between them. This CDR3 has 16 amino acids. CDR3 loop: CASSQGRPLSTGELFF. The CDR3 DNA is TGCGCCAGCAGCCAAGGGCGGCCCCTAAGTACCGGGGAGCTGTTTTTT.

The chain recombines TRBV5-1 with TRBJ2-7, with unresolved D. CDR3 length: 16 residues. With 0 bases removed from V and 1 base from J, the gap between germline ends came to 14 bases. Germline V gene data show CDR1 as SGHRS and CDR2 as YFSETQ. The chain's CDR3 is CASSLGIGIFSYEQYF. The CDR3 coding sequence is TGCGCCAGCAGCTTGGGGATAGGTATTTTTTCCTACGAGCAGTACTTC.

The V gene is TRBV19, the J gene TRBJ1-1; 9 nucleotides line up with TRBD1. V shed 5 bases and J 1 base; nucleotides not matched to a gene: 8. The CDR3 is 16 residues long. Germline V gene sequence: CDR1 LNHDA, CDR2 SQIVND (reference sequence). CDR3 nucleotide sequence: TGTGCCAGTAGTCTTCGACAGGGGGGGCCGAACACTGAAGCTTTCTTT. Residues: CASSLRQGGPNTEAFF.

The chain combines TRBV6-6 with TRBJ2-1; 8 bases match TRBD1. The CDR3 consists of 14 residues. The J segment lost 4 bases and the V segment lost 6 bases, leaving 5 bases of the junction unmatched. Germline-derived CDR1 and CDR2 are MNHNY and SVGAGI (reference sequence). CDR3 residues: CASRWTGLYNEQFF. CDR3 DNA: TGTGCCAGCAGATGGACAGGGTTATACAATGAGCAGTTCTTC.

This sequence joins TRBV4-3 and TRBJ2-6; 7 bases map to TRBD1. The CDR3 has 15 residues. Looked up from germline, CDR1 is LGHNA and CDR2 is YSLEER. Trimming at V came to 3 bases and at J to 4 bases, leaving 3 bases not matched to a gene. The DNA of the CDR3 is TGCGCCAGCAGCCACGACAGGGCCGGGGCCAACGTCCTGACTTTC. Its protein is CASSHDRAGANVLTF.

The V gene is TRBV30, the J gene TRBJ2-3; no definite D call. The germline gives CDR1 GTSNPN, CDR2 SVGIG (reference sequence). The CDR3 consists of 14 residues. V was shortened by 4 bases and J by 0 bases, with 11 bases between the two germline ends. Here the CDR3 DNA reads TGTGCCTGGAAGTTGGCCATTAGCACAGATACGCAGTATTTT. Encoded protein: CAWKLAISTDTQYF.

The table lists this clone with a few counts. The CDR3 spells CASSVRLAGGEETQYF. The DNA of the CDR3 is TGTGCCAGCAGTGTAAGACTAGCGGGAGGGGAAGAGACCCAGTACTTC. The V and J genes are TRBV6-1 and TRBJ2-5; TRBD2 matches at 14 bases. With 4 bases clipped from V and 3 bases from J, the junction kept 4 bases outside the gene matches. Germline V CDR1 and CDR2: MNHNS, SASEGT. There are 16 residues in the CDR3.

Written as DNA, the CDR3 is TGTGCCAGCTCACCACTAACAGGGGGCTTCACTGAAGCTTTCTTT. It yields the protein CASSPLTGGFTEAFF. The rearrangement links TRBV18 to TRBJ1-1, with 9 bases fitting TRBD1. Germline CDR1 reads KGHSH; CDR2 reads LQKENI. The CDR3 totals 15 residues. Germline trimming cut 1 base from V and 4 bases from J; bases unmatched to any gene: 4. The whole variable domain, filled in from reference TRBV18 and TRBJ1-1, reads NAGVMQNPRHLVRRRGQEARLRCSPMKGHSHVYWYRQLPEEGLKFMVYLQKENIIDESGMPKERFSAEFPKEGPSILRIQQVVRGDSAAYFCASSPLTGGFTEAFFGQGTRLTVV.

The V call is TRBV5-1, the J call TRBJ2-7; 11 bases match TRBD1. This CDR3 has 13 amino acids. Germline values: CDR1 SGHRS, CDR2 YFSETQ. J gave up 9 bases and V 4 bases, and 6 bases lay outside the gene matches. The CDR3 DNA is TGCGCCAGCAGCACGGGACAGGGGGGAAGGCAGTACTTC. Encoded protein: CASSTGQGGRQYF. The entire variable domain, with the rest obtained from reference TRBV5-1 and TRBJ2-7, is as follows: KAGVTQTPRYLIKTRGQQVTLSCSPISGHRSVSWYQQTPGQGLQFLFEYFSETQRNKGNFPGRFSGRQFSNSRSEMNVSTLELGDSALYLCASSTGQGGRQYFGPGTRLTVT.

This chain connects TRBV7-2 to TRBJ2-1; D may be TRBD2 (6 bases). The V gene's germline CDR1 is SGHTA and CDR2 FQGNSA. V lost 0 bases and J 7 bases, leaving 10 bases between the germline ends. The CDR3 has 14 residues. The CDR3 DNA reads TGTGCCAGCAGCTTAGCCCCGACTAGTAATGAGCAGTTCTTC. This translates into CASSLAPTSNEQFF.